These 24 T cell receptor beta chains came from one sample sequenced in a study of radiotherapy plus CTLA-4 blockade in lung cancer. The data were produced by immunoSEQ multiplex PCR, yet TCRdb's version contains in-frame clones alone and is incomplete. The sample carries some 66,000 clones, under 85% recorded once. Sequencing was performed on peripheral blood, taken from a patient treated with radiotherapy plus ipilimumab. All receptors come from a human donor with non-small cell lung cancer who had a partial response to radiotherapy plus ipilimumab.

The rearrangement links TRBV5-1 to TRBJ2-1; 7 bases are shared with TRBD1. The CDR3 is 14 residues long. Losses at the gene ends were 0 bases for V and 8 bases for J; bases not matched to a gene: 5. CDR1 SGHRS and CDR2 YFSETQ come from the germline V gene. In DNA form, the CDR3 reads TGCGCCAGCAGCTTGGATGCAGGGGGAGATGAGCAGTTCTTC. Protein: CASSLDAGGDEQFF.

A single count supports this clone. The chain has TRBV11-2 and TRBJ2-1; tentatively, D is TRBD1 (6 bases). V was trimmed by 5 bases and J by 9 bases, leaving 11 bases between them. Germline V gene data show CDR1 as SGHAT and CDR2 as FQNNGV. The CDR3 sequence is 12 residues long. The CDR3, as DNA: TGTGCCAGCAGCCCGGACAGCGGTGAGCAGTTCTTC. Translation gives CASSPDSGEQFF. Filled out from reference TRBV11-2 and TRBJ2-1, the complete variable domain reads EAGVAQSPRYKIIEKRQSVAFWCNPISGHATLYWYQQILGQGPKLLIQFQNNGVVDDSQLPKDRFSAERLKGVDSTLKIQPAKLEDSAVYLCASSPDSGEQFFGPGTRLTVL.

The DNA of the CDR3 is TGTGCCAGCAGTTCCAACGGACAGGGAAATCAGCCCCAGCATTTT. Protein: CASSSNGQGNQPQHF. V and J are TRBV6-5 and TRBJ1-5, with 8 bases aligning to TRBD1. Trimming took 4 bases from V and 4 from J; bases not matched to a gene: 6. The germline V gene encodes CDR1 MNHEY and CDR2 SVGAGI. This CDR3 has 15 amino acids.

V and J are TRBV19 and TRBJ2-5, with a weak D call TRBD2 (5 bases). The V end lost 4 bases, the J end lost 2 bases, and 14 bases lay between the germline ends. Per germline, CDR1 LNHDA and CDR2 SQIVND (reference sequence). The CDR3 consists of 15 residues. CDR3 sequence: CASSNERSGQETQYF. The CDR3 DNA sequence: TGTGCCAGTAGTAACGAACGATCGGGGCAAGAGACCCAGTACTTC.

The chain employs TRBV27 and TRBJ1-5, with D unresolved. Germline CDR1 reads MNHEY; CDR2 reads SMNVEV (reference sequence). V was clipped by 2 bases and J by 9 bases, with 8 bases between them. This CDR3 spans 12 amino acids. The CDR3 loop is CASSLTGGPQHF. In nucleotides, the CDR3 is TGTGCCAGCAGTTTAACGGGAGGGCCCCAGCATTTT.

This chain uses TRBV28 with TRBJ2-1; D uncertain. Per germline, CDR1 MDHEN and CDR2 SYDVKM. The CDR3 contains 12 residues. The V end lost 10 bases, the J end lost 7 bases, and 14 bases lay between the germline ends. DNA for the CDR3: TGTGCCATCAGAGAGAGAGGTAATGAGCAGTTCTTC. Amino acids: CAIRERGNEQFF.

The gene calls are TRBV27 and TRBJ2-7; weak D call: TRBD2 (6 bases). The CDR3 contains 15 residues. CDR1 is MNHEY, CDR2 SMNVEV, per germline (reference sequence). V was cut by 11 bases and J by 6 bases, with 26 bases left in between. The CDR3 DNA reads TGTGCCGGCACCTCCCTTGGTGGGGACTCGGGCGAGCAGTACTTC. Its protein product is CAGTSLGGDSGEQYF.

CDR3 residues: CASSLLGGTGELFF. The CDR3 nucleotides are TGTGCCAGCAGCTTATTAGGGGGCACCGGGGAGCTGTTTTTT. The V and J genes are TRBV5-5 and TRBJ2-2; D perhaps matches TRBD1 (6 bases). V lost 2 bases, J lost 4 bases, and 9 bases lay in between. The CDR3 sequence is 14 residues long. Germline V CDR1 and CDR2: SGHKS, YYEKEE (reference sequence).

The CDR3 DNA reads as TGTGCCAGCAGCGTAGTCGCAGGGAACACTGAAGCTTTCTTT. Amino acid sequence: CASSVVAGNTEAFF. V is TRBV9 and J is TRBJ1-1; D unresolved. The CDR3 totals 14 residues. CDR1 is SGDLS and CDR2 is YYNGEE in the germline V gene. The V end lost 0 bases, the J end lost 1 base, and 7 bases lay between the germline ends.

CDR3 nucleotide sequence: TGTGCCAGCAGCCTCCAGGCCGGAGGGTCCTATGGCTACACCTTC. It encodes CASSLQAGGSYGYTF. This chain uses TRBV7-2 with TRBJ1-2; D gene uncertain. CDR1 is SGHTA, CDR2 FQGNSA, per germline. The CDR3 loop spans 15 amino acids. The germline V and J ends were trimmed by 5 bases and 4 bases, with 17 bases remaining between them.

DNA for the CDR3: TGTGCCAGCTCACCACGGAGACAGGGTTTCACAGATACGCAGTATTTT. Encoded protein: CASSPRRQGFTDTQYF. The chain employs TRBV18 and TRBJ2-3; 7 bases are a match to TRBD1. The CDR3 covers 16 residues. From germline, CDR1 is KGHSH and CDR2 LQKENI. The V gene end was trimmed by 1 base and the J gene end by 2 bases; junction bases not matched to a gene: 6.

This sequence joins TRBV10-3 and TRBJ1-1; 9 bases are a match to TRBD1. Germline trimming cut 10 bases from V and 4 bases from J; bases unmatched to any gene: 10. Germline loops: CDR1 ENHRY, CDR2 SYGVKD. The CDR3 loop spans 14 amino acids. CDR3: CATSSGQGTTEAFF. CDR3 nucleotide sequence: TGTGCCACTTCTTCCGGACAGGGGACCACTGAAGCTTTCTTT.

There are a few counts of this clone. The rearrangement uses TRBV2 and TRBJ1-5; 11 bases fit TRBD1. With 4 bases clipped from V and 6 bases from J, the junction kept 5 bases outside the gene matches. This CDR3 is built from 15 residues. Germline values: CDR1 SNHLY, CDR2 FYNNEI. CDR3 protein: CASSAGQGAGQPQHF. The CDR3 nucleotides read TGTGCCAGCAGTGCCGGACAGGGGGCTGGTCAGCCCCAGCATTTT.

The CDR3 DNA sequence: TGTGCCAGTAGTACCCGGGACAGGGGCGGGAGTCAGCCCCAGCATTTT. Translating it yields CASSTRDRGGSQPQHF. The rearrangement links TRBV19 to TRBJ1-5; 10 bases line up with TRBD1. The CDR3 spans 16 residues. CDR1 LNHDA and CDR2 SQIVND come from the germline V gene (reference sequence). The J segment lost 6 bases and the V segment lost 4 bases, leaving 9 bases of the junction unmatched.

The V call is TRBV10-3, the J call TRBJ2-7, with 8 bases matching TRBD1. The CDR3 extends over 13 amino acids. With V trimmed by 6 bases and J by 2 bases, 3 bases remained unmatched. Germline V gene lookup returns CDR1 ENHRY and CDR2 SYGVKD. This chain's CDR3 is CAIRGQETYEQYF. CDR3 in DNA: TGTGCCATCAGGGGACAGGAAACCTACGAGCAGTACTTC.

J is TRBJ2-7 and V is TRBV28; D unresolved. CDR3 length: 14 amino acids. The V gene's germline CDR1 is MDHEN and CDR2 SYDVKM. Trimming shortened V by 2 bases and J by 2 bases, and 10 bases separated the two germline ends. CDR3 sequence reads: CASSLVQSPYEQYF. Here the CDR3 DNA reads TGTGCCAGCAGTTTAGTACAGAGTCCCTACGAGCAGTACTTC.

The V call is TRBV7-2, the J call TRBJ1-3; D unclear. V was pared by 6 bases and J by 0 bases, with 12 bases between. The CDR3 runs 15 residues. Germline assignment: CDR1 SGHTA and CDR2 FQGNSA. CDR3 bases: TGTGCCAGCAGTTACTATTTAGCCTCTGGAAACACCATATATTTT. Residues: CASSYYLASGNTIYF.

The gene calls are TRBV10-1 and TRBJ2-7; 7 nucleotides match TRBD1. In germline, CDR1 is WNHNN, CDR2 SYGVQD (reference sequence). V shed 4 bases, J shed 0 bases, and the junction held 0 bases outside the gene matches. The CDR3 length is 13 residues. The CDR3 is CASSGDSSYEQYF. DNA of the CDR3: TGCGCCAGCAGTGGGGACAGCTCCTACGAGCAGTACTTC.

CDR3 DNA: TGTGCCAGCAGCTTAATCGGGGGGGGCGGCGAGCAGTACTTC. Its protein product is CASSLIGGGGEQYF. The chain employs TRBV7-2 and TRBJ2-7, with 8 positions matching TRBD2. Trimming took 2 bases from V and 6 from J; bases not matched to a gene: 6. CDR1 and CDR2 (germline): SGHTA, FQGNSA. The CDR3 is 14 residues long.

This chain joins TRBV19 and TRBJ1-1; 7 nucleotides match TRBD1. The CDR3 length is 15 residues. Germline-derived CDR1 and CDR2 are LNHDA and SQIVND (reference sequence). After removal of 5 bases from V and 2 bases from J, the junction contained 8 bases not matched to a gene. DNA for the CDR3: TGTGCCAGTAGTCCCTCGGGACAGCTTAACACTGAAGCTTTCTTT. Translation: CASSPSGQLNTEAFF.

Regarding this clone: This sample also contains other DNA sequences that code for the same CDR3. The chain has TRBV28 and TRBJ2-7, with 7 bases identical to TRBD1. Trimming cost V 6 bases and J 0 bases; bases outside gene matches: 2. CDR1 is MDHEN, CDR2 SYDVKM, per germline. The CDR3 covers 13 residues. CDR3 protein: CASSRDSSYEQYF. For the CDR3, the DNA is TGTGCCAGCAGCCGGGACAGCTCCTACGAGCAGTACTTC.

The V gene is TRBV19, the J gene TRBJ1-2; TRBD1 agrees at 7 bases. Germline values: CDR1 LNHDA, CDR2 SQIVND (reference sequence). The CDR3 has 15 residues. V lost 4 bases to trimming and J lost 6 bases; unmatched junction nucleotides: 11. CDR3 sequence: CASSNRTGGYDGYTF. The DNA for the CDR3 is TGTGCCAGTAGTAATCGGACAGGAGGGTATGATGGCTACACCTTC. Complete variable domain (other parts from reference TRBV19 and TRBJ1-2): DGGITQSPKYLFRKEGQNVTLSCEQNLNHDAMYWYRQDPGQGLRLIYYSQIVNDFQKGDIAEGYSVSREKKESFPLTVTSAQKNPTAFYLCASSNRTGGYDGYTFGSGTRLTVV.

The chain joins TRBV18 to TRBJ1-5, with 11 bases aligning to TRBD1. CDR3 size: 17 residues. The junction had 13 bases not matched to a gene; V was cut back by 6 bases and J by 6 bases. Germline V gene lookup returns CDR1 KGHSH and CDR2 LQKENI. The CDR3 DNA is TGTGCCAGCTCTCCCTATACCGGGACAGGGGGTAGTCAGCCCCAGCATTTT. Its protein product is CASSPYTGTGGSQPQHF. The variable domain in full, completed from reference TRBV18 and TRBJ1-5, reads NAGVMQNPRHLVRRRGQEARLRCSPMKGHSHVYWYRQLPEEGLKFMVYLQKENIIDESGMPKERFSAEFPKEGPSILRIQQVVRGDSAAYFCASSPYTGTGGSQPQHFGDGTRLSIL.

The rearrangement links TRBV6-1 to TRBJ1-4; D is perhaps TRBD1 (5 bases). This CDR3 comprises 14 residues. V was trimmed by 7 bases and J by 6 bases, leaving 15 bases between them. From germline, CDR1 is MNHNS and CDR2 SASEGT. CDR3 region: CASKARAVDEKLFF. The CDR3 DNA reads as TGTGCCAGCAAGGCCAGGGCGGTTGATGAAAAACTGTTTTTT.